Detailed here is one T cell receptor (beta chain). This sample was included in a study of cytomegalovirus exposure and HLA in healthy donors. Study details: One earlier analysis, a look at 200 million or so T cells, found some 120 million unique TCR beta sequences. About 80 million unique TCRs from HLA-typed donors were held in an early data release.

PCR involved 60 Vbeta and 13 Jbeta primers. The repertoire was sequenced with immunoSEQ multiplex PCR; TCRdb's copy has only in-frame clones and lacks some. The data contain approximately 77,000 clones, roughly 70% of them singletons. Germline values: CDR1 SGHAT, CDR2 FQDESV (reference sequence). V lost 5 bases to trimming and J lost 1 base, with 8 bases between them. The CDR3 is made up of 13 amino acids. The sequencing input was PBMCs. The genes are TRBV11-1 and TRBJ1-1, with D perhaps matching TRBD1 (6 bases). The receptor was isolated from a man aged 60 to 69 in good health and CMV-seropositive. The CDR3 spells CASSLGQNTEAFF. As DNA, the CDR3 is TGTGCCAGCAGCCTGGGACAGAACACTGAAGCTTTCTTT.